Listed below are T cell receptor beta chains from one sample, sequenced in a study of T cells in localized non-small cell lung cancer. TCRdb keeps only in-frame clones here, not all; method: immunoSEQ multiplex PCR. The sample records tens of thousands of clones, around 94% being singletons. Material: peripheral blood, obtained before any cancer treatment. The receptors shown here come from an older female donor with stage I lung adenocarcinoma. CDR3s include the opening cysteine and the closing phenylalanine or tryptophan. A D gene is named only where the DNA matches it firmly. Rows may omit the clone size; those that give it use once, few, many or a size class.

J | V | D | size | DNA | CDR3
TRBJ2-2 | TRBV5-1 | . | . | TGCGCCAGCAGCTTATGGACACTGAACACCGGGGAGCTGTTTTTT | CASSLWTLNTGELFF
TRBJ1-5 | TRBV7-7 | . | . | TGTGCTAGCAGCCCTCTGGTTCAGCCCCAGCATTTT | CASSPLVQPQHF
TRBJ1-6 | TRBV5-1 | . | few | TGCGCCAGCAGCTTGGATACGCCAGCTAATTCACCCCTCCACTTT | CASSLDTPANSPLHF
TRBJ2-7 | TRBV11-2 | TRBD2 | once | TGTGCCAGCAGTCCAACGCTAGCGGGGGGAGTCTACGAGCAGTACTTC | CASSPTLAGGVYEQYF
TRBJ1-2 | TRBV18 | . | once | TGTGCCAGCTCCCCCACGGAACAGGCCTATGGCTACACCTTC | CASSPTEQAYGYTF
TRBJ2-3 | TRBV7-6 | . | . | TGTGCCAGCAGCTACGGTGGGCCAGATACGCAGTATTTT | CASSYGGPDTQYF
TRBJ1-4 | TRBV7-9 | TRBD1 | . | TGTGCCAGCAGCTTAGTTCAGGGACAGAATAATGAAAAACTGTTTTTT | CASSLVQGQNNEKLFF
TRBJ1-2 | TRBV29-1 | . | . | TGCAGCGTTGAAGATTGGGGCCGGGGCTACACCTTC | CSVEDWGRGYTF
TRBJ2-3 | TRBV7-8 | TRBD2 | few | TGTGCCAGCAGCTTACGAGCGGGGAACACAGATACGCAGTATTTT | CASSLRAGNTDTQYF
TRBJ1-5 | TRBV5-4 | . | few | TGTGCCAGCAGCTTGGCTCCCAGAGGACAGCCCCAGCATTTT | CASSLAPRGQPQHF
TRBJ1-3 | TRBV7-2 | . | . | TGTGCCAGCAGCTTCGGCATTTCGGGAAACACCATATATTTT | CASSFGISGNTIYF
TRBJ1-6 | TRBV12-2 | . | . | TGTGCAAGTCGCTTAGTTCGTCGGGACAGGGGAATCAATAATTCACCCCTCCACTTT | CASRLVRRDRGINNSPLHF
TRBJ1-5 | TRBV7-8 | TRBD1 | few | TGTGCCAGCAGCTTAGGTCAGGTGATGCGTGGGACAGGTTATCAGCCCCAGCATTTT | CASSLGQVMRGTGYQPQHF
TRBJ2-3 | TRBV7-2 | TRBD2 | . | TGTGCCAGCAGCTTAGATGGGACTAGCGGGGGTGATACGCAGTATTTT | CASSLDGTSGGDTQYF
TRBJ1-2 | TRBV28 | TRBD1 | . | TGTGCCAGCAGTGAAACAGGGGGCTATGGCTACACCTTC | CASSETGGYGYTF
TRBJ1-1 | TRBV19 | . | . | TGTGCCAGTAGTATAGGTGGGAGGGCTGAAGCTTTCTTT | CASSIGGRAEAFF
TRBJ2-3 | TRBV5-6 | . | . | TGTGCCAGCAGCTTCGCGGATACGCAGTATTTT | CASSFADTQYF
TRBJ1-2 | TRBV18 | . | . | TGTGCCAGCTCACCCCCAGGGGAAAGTCTTGGCTACACCTTC | CASSPPGESLGYTF